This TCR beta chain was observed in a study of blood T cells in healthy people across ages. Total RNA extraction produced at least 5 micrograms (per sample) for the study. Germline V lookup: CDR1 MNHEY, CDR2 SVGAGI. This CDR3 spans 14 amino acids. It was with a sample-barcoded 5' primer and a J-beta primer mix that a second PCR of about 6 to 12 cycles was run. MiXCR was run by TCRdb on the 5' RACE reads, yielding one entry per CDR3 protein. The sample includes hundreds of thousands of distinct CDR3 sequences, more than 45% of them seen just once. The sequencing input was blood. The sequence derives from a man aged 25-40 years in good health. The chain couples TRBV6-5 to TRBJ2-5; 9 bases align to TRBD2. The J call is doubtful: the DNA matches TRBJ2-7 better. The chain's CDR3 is CASSKGLATYEQYF. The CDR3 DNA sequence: TGTGCCAGCAGTAAGGGACTAGCAACTTACGAGCAGTACTTC.